This T cell receptor beta chain was identified in a study of radiotherapy plus CTLA-4 blockade in lung cancer. General study findings and limits: Tumor-derived TCR clones expanded in blood after radiotherapy plus ipilimumab.

Details on this clone: Its cognate antigen is unknown.

CDR3 length equals 15 residues. V trimming: 5 bases; J trimming: 0 bases; junction bases outside the gene matches: 1. Germline CDR1 SGHTA, CDR2 FQGNSA. Clones were sequenced by immunoSEQ multiplex PCR, and TCRdb holds only the in-frame ones, with some missing. This sample has 80,000 to 95,000 clones, with 80% to 85% found just once. V usage is TRBV7-2 and J usage is TRBJ2-1, with 10 nucleotides matching TRBD2. The material was peripheral blood, obtained from a patient treated with radiotherapy plus ipilimumab. This sequence was found in a human donor with non-small cell lung cancer that progressed on radiotherapy plus ipilimumab. The CDR3 bases are TGTGCCAGCAGCAGGACTAGCGGCTCCTACAATGAGCAGTTCTTC. Protein product: CASSRTSGSYNEQFF.